This TCR beta chain emerged from a study of T cell responses to AZD1222 COVID-19 vaccine. Germline V gene lookup returns CDR1 SGDLS and CDR2 YYNGEE. V shed 0 bases, J shed 8 bases, and the junction held 5 bases outside the gene matches. This CDR3 is built from 15 residues. The sample holds a few counts of this clone. What it recognizes is unknown. Pooled in the analysis were second doses at about 4 or about 12 weeks. Whole-study findings and limits: Spike-specific TCR breadth and depth rose after two AZD1222 doses.

TCRdb keeps only in-frame clones here, not all; method: immunoSEQ multiplex PCR. The table lists some 98,000 clones, 88% of them singletons. V is TRBV9 and J is TRBJ2-1, with TRBD2 matching over 10 bases. The source of this sequence is an adult who received the AZD1222 COVID-19 vaccine. The sample in question was peripheral blood, obtained 28 days after the second AZD1222 dose. CDR3 protein: CASSVGSGRGDEQFF. In DNA, the CDR3 is TGTGCCAGCAGCGTAGGGAGCGGGAGGGGCGATGAGCAGTTCTTC.